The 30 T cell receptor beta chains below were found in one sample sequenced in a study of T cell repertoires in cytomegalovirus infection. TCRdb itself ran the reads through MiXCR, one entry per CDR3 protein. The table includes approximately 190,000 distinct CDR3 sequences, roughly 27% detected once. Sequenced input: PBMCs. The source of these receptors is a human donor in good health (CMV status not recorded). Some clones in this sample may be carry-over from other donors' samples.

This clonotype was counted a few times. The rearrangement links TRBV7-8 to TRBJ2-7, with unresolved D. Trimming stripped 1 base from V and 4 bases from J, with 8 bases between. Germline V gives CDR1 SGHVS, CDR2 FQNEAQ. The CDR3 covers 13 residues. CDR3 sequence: CASSLEVTYEQYF. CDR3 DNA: TGTGCCAGCAGCTTAGAGGTGACTTACGAGCAGTACTTC. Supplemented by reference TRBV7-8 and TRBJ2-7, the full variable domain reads GAGVSQSPRYKVAKRGQDVALRCDPISGHVSLFWYQQALGQGPEFLTYFQNEAQLDKSGLPSDRFFAERPEGSVSTLKIQRTQQEDSAVYLCASSLEVTYEQYFGPGTRLTVT.

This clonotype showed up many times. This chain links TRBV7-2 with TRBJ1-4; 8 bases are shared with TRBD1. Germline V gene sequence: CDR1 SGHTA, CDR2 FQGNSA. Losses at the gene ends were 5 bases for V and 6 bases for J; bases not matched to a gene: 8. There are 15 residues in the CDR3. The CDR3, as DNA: TGTGCCAGCAGCCAAGACAGGGGATGGGATGAAAAACTGTTTTTT. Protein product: CASSQDRGWDEKLFF.

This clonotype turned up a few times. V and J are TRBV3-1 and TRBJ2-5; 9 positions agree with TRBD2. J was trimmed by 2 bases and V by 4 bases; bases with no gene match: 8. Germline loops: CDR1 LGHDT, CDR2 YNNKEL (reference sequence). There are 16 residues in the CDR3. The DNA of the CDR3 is TGTGCCAGCAGCCCAGCTAGCGGGGAGCCACAAGAGACCCAGTACTTC. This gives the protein CASSPASGEPQETQYF.

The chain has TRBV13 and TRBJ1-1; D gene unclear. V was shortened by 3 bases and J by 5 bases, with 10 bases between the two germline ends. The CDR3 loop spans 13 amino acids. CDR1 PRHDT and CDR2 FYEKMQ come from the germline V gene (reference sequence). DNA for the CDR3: TGTGCCAGCAGCTTCTCGGGGAGGACTGAAGCTTTCTTT. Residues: CASSFSGRTEAFF.

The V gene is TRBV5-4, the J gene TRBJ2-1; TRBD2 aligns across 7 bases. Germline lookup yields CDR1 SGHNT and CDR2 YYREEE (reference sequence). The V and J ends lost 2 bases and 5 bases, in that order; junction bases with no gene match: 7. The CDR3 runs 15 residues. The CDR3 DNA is TGTGCCAGCAGCTTTCGGACTAGGCCCCACAATGAGCAGTTCTTC. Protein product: CASSFRTRPHNEQFF.

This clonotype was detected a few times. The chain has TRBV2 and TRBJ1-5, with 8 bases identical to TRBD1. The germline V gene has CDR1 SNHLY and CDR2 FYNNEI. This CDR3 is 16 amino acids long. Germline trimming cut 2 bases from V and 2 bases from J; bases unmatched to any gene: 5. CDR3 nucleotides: TGTGCCAGCAGTGAACCCGGACAGGGAGGCAATCAGCCCCAGCATTTT. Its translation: CASSEPGQGGNQPQHF.

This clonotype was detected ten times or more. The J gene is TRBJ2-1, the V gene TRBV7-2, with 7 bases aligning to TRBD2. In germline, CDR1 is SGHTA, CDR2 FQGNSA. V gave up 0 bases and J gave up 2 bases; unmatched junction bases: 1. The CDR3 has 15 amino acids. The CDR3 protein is CASSLAGGTYNEQFF. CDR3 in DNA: TGTGCCAGCAGCTTAGCGGGGGGGACCTACAATGAGCAGTTCTTC. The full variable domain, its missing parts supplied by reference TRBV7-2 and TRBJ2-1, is GAGVSQSPSNKVTEKGKDVELRCDPISGHTALYWYRQSLGQGLEFLIYFQGNSAPDKSGLPSDRFSAERTGGSVSTLTIQRTQQEDSAVYLCASSLAGGTYNEQFFGPGTRLTVL.

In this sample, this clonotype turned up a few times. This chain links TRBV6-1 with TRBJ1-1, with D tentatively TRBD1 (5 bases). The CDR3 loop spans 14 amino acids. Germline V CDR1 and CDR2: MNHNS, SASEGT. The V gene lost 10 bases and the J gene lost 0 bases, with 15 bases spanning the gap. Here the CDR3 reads CAIKRGAMNTEAFF. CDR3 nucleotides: TGTGCCATTAAACGGGGCGCCATGAACACTGAAGCTTTCTTT.

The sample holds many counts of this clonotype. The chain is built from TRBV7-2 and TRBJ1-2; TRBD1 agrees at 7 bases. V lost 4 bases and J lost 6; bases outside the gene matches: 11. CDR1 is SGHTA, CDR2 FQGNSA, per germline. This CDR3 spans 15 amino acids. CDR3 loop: CASSSQIQGRDGYTF. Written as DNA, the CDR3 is TGTGCCAGCAGCTCACAGATACAGGGGCGCGATGGCTACACCTTC.

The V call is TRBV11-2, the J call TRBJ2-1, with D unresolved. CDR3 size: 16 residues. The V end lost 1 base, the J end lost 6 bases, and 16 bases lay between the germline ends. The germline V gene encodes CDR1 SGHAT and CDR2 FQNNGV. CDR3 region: CASSLGQLSTINEQFF. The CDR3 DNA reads TGTGCCAGCAGCTTAGGACAACTGTCGACGATCAATGAGCAGTTCTTC. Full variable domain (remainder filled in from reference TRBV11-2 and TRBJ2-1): EAGVAQSPRYKIIEKRQSVAFWCNPISGHATLYWYQQILGQGPKLLIQFQNNGVVDDSQLPKDRFSAERLKGVDSTLKIQPAKLEDSAVYLCASSLGQLSTINEQFFGPGTRLTVL.

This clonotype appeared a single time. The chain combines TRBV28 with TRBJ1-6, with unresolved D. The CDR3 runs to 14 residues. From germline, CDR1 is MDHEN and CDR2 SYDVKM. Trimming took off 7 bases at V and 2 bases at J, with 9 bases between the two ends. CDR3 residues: CASIWNPYNSPLHF. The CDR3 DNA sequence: TGTGCCAGCATCTGGAATCCCTATAATTCACCCCTCCACTTT.

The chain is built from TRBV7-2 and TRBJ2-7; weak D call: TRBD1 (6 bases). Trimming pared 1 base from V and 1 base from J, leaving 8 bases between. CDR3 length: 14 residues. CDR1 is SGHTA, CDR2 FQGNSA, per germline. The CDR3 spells CASSLGQESYEQYF. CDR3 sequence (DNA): TGTGCCAGCAGCTTAGGACAGGAGTCCTACGAGCAGTACTTC.

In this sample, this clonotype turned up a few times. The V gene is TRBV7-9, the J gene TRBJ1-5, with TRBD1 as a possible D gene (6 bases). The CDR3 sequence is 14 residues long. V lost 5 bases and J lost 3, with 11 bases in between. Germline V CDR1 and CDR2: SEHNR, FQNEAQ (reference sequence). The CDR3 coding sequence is TGTGCCAGCAGCCTCCCAGGGGACAATCAGCCCCAGCATTTT. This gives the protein CASSLPGDNQPQHF.

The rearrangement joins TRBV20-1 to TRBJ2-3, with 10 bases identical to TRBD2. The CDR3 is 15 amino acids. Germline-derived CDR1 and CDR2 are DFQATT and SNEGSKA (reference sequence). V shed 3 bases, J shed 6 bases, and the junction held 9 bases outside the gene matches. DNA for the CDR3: TGCAGTGCTAGGATCCTAGCGGGGGCGAGGGATACGCAGTATTTT. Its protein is CSARILAGARDTQYF.

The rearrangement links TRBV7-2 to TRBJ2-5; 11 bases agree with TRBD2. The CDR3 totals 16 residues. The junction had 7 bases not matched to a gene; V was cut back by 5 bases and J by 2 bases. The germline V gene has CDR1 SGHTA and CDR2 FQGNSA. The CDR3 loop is CASSPWRLAGQETQYF. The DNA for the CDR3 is TGTGCCAGCAGCCCCTGGAGACTAGCGGGACAAGAGACCCAGTACTTC.

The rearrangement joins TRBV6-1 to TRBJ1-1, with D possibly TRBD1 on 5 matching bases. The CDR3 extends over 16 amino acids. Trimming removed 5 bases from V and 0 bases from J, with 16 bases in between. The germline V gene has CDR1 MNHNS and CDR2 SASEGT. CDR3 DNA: TGTGCCAGCAGTACAAACCCCTCGACAGTGAACACTGAAGCTTTCTTT. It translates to CASSTNPSTVNTEAFF.

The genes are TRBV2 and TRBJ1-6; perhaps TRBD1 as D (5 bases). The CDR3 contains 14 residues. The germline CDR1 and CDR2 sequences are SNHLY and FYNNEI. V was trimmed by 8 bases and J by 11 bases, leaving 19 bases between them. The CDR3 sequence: CASGLPNRGAPLHF. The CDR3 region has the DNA TGTGCCAGCGGACTCCCTAACCGAGGGGCACCCCTCCACTTT. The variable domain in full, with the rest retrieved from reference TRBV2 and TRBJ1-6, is EPEVTQTPSHQVTQMGQEVILRCVPISNHLYFYWYRQILGQKVEFLVSFYNNEISEKSEIFDDQFSVERPDGSNFTLKIRSTKLEDSAMYFCASGLPNRGAPLHFGNGTRLTVT.

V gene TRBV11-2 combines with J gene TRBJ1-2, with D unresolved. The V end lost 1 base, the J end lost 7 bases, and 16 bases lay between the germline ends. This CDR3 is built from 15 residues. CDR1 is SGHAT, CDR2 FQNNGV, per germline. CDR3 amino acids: CASSLVSRSPSGYTF. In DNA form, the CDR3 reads TGTGCCAGCAGCTTAGTGTCGAGATCCCCCTCTGGCTACACCTTC. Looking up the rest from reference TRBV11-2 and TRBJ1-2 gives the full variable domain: EAGVAQSPRYKIIEKRQSVAFWCNPISGHATLYWYQQILGQGPKLLIQFQNNGVVDDSQLPKDRFSAERLKGVDSTLKIQPAKLEDSAVYLCASSLVSRSPSGYTFGSGTRLTVV.

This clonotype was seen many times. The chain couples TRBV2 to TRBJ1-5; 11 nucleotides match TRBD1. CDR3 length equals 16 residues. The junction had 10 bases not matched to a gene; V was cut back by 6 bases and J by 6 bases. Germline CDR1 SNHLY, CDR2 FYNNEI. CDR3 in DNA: TGTGCCAGCAGGGCGGGACAGGGGGTTGGTAGTCAGCCCCAGCATTTT. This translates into CASRAGQGVGSQPQHF.

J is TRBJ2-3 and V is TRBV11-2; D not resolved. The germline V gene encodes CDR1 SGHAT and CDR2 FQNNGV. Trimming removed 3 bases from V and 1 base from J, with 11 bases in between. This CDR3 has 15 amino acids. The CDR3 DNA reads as TGTGCCAGCAGCTTTATGCGTGTAGGCACAGATACGCAGTATTTT. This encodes CASSFMRVGTDTQYF.

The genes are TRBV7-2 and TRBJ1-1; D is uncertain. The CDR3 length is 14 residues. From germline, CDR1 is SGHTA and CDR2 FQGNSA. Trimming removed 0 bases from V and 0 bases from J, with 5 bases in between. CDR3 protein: CASSLAHLNTEAFF. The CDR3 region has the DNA TGTGCCAGCAGCTTAGCACATCTGAACACTGAAGCTTTCTTT.

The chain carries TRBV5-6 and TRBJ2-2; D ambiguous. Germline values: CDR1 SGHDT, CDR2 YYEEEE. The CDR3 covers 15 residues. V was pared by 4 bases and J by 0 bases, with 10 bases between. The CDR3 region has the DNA TGTGCCAGCAGCCCGTATTATTCGAACACCGGGGAGCTGTTTTTT. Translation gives CASSPYYSNTGELFF.

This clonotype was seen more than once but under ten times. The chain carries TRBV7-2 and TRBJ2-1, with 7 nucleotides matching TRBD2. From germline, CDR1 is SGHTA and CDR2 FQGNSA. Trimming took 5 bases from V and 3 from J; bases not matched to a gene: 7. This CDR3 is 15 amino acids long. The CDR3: CASSDPPGGYNEQFF. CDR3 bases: TGTGCCAGCAGCGATCCCCCGGGGGGCTACAATGAGCAGTTCTTC.

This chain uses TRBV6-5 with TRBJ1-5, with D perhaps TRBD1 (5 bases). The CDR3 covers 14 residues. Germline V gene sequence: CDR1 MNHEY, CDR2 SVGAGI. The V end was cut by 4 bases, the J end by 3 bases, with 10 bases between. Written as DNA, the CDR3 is TGTGCCAGCAGTTCGACGGACAACAATCAGCCCCAGCATTTT. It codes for CASSSTDNNQPQHF.

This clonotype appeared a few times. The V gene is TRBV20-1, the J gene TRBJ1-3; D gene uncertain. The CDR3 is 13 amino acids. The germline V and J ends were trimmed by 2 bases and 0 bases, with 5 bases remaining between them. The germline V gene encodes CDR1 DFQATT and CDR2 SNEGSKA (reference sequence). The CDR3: CSARRTSGNTIYF. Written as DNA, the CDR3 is TGCAGTGCTAGAAGGACCTCTGGAAACACCATATATTTT.

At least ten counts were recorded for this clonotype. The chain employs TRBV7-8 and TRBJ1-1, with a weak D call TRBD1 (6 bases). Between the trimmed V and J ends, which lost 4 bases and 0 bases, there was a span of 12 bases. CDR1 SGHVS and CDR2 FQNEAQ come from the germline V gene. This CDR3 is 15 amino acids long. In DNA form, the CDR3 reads TGTGCCAGCAGCTGGTCGACAGGCCTGAACACTGAAGCTTTCTTT. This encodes CASSWSTGLNTEAFF.

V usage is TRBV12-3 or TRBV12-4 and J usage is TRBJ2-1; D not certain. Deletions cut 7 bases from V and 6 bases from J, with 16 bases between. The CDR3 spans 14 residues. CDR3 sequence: CASITGQGSNEQFF. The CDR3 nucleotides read TGTGCCAGCATCACGGGCCAAGGGTCCAATGAGCAGTTCTTC.

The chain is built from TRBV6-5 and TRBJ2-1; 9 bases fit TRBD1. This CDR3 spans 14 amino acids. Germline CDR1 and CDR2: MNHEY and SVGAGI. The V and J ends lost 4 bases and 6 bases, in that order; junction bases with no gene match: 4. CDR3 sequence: CASSWSGQGNEQFF. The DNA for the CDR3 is TGTGCCAGCAGTTGGTCGGGACAGGGCAATGAGCAGTTCTTC.

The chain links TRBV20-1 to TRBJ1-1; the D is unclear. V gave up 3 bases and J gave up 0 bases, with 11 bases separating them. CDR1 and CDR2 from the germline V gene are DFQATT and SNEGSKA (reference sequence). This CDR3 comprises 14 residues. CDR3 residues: CSARRRFMNTEAFF. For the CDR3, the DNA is TGCAGTGCTAGGCGCAGATTCATGAACACTGAAGCTTTCTTT.

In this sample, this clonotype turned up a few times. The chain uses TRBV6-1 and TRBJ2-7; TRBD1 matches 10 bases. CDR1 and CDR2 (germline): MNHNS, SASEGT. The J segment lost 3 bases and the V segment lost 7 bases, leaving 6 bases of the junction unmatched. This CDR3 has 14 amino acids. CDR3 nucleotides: TGTGCCAGCACCTGGGACAGGGGTGGCTACGAGCAGTACTTC. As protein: CASTWDRGGYEQYF.